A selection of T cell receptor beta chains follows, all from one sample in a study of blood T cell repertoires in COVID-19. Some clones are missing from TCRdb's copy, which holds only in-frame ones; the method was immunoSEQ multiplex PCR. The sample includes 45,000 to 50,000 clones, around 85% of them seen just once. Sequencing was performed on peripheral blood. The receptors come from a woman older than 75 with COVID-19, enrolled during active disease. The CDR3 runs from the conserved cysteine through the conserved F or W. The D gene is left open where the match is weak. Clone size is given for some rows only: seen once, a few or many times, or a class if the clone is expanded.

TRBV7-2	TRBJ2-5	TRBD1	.	CASSLIPGQQETQYF	TGTGCCAGCAGCTTAATCCCGGGACAGCAAGAGACCCAGTACTTC
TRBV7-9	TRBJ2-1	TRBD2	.	CASSLGLAASYNEQFF	TGTGCCAGCAGCTTGGGACTAGCGGCTTCCTACAATGAGCAGTTCTTC
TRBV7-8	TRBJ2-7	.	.	CASSSTDILDEQYF	TGTGCCAGCAGCTCGACAGACATCTTGGACGAGCAGTACTTC
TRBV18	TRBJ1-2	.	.	CASSPPSGYGYTF	TGTGCCAGCTCACCACCGTCAGGGTATGGCTACACCTTC
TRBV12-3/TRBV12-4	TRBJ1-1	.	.	CASSWASGTEAFF	TGTGCCAGCAGTTGGGCCTCAGGCACTGAAGCTTTCTTT
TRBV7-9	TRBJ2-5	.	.	CASSLGRSGDQETQYF	TGTGCCAGCAGCTTAGGCCGATCAGGGGACCAAGAGACCCAGTACTTC
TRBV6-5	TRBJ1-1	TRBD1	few	CASSYDRGPNTEAFF	TGTGCCAGCAGTTACGACAGGGGCCCGAACACTGAAGCTTTCTTT
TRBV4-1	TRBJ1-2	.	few	CASSQGGSVYGYTF	TGCGCCAGCAGCCAAGGGGGCTCTGTCTATGGCTACACCTTC
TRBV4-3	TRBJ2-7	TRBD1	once	CASSQGQGSTYEQYF	TGCGCCAGCAGCCAAGGACAGGGGTCAACCTACGAGCAGTACTTC
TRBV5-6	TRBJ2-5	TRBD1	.	CASSPTGPQETQYF	TGTGCCAGCAGCCCGACAGGGCCACAGGAGACCCAGTACTTC
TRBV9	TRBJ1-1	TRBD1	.	CASSVEGTGGAEAFF	TGTGCCAGCAGCGTAGAAGGGACAGGGGGAGCGGAAGCTTTCTTT
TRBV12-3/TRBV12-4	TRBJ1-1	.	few	CASSFEVNTEAFF	TGTGCCAGCAGTTTTGAGGTGAACACTGAAGCTTTCTTT
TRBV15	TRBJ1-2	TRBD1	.	CATSREITGGSYGYTF	TGTGCCACCAGCAGAGAAATCACAGGGGGAAGCTATGGCTACACCTTC
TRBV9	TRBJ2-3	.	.	CASSVEGGTDTQYF	TGTGCCAGCAGCGTAGAAGGAGGCACAGATACGCAGTATTTT
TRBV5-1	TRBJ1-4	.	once	CASSPPNSEKLFF	TGCGCCAGCAGCCCCCCGAACTCGGAAAAACTGTTTTTT
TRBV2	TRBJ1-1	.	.	CASSERGGTEAFF	TGTGCCAGCAGTGAGAGGGGGGGGACTGAAGCTTTCTTT
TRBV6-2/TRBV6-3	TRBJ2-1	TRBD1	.	CASSRTGLSSYNEQFF	TGTGCCAGCAGTAGGACAGGCCTTAGCTCCTACAATGAGCAGTTCTTC
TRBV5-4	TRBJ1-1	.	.	CASSWRGRTEAFF	TGTGCCAGCAGCTGGCGGGGGCGTACTGAAGCTTTCTTT
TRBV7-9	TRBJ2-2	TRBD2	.	CASSFTSGSTGELFF	TGTGCCAGCAGCTTCACTAGCGGGAGCACCGGGGAGCTGTTTTTT
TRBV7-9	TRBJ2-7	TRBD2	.	CASSLSREEYEQYF	TGTGCCAGCAGCTTAAGTCGGGAGGAATACGAGCAGTACTTC
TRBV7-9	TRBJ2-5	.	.	CASSIQGPRVGTQYF	TGTGCCAGCAGCATACAGGGACCTCGGGTTGGGACCCAGTACTTC
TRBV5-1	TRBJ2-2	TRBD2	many	CASSFGGTSNTGELFF	TGCGCCAGCAGCTTTGGCGGGACTAGTAACACCGGGGAGCTGTTTTTT
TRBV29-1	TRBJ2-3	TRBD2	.	CSVGGLASDTQYF	TGCAGCGTGGGTGGACTAGCCTCAGATACGCAGTATTTT